These 24 T cell receptor beta chains were all obtained from the same sample, sequenced in a study of OX40 agonist ivuxolimab in advanced cancers. Using immunoSEQ multiplex PCR, the repertoire was profiled, and TCRdb retains in-frame clones only, with some absent. The table has tens of thousands of clones, roughly nine tenths seen once. The sample consisted of CD4+ or CD8+ T cells sorted from blood, taken in a trial of the OX40 agonist ivuxolimab. These receptors came from an adult with an advanced solid tumor such as melanoma, head and neck, liver or kidney cancer.

This chain connects TRBV27 to TRBJ1-3, with D unresolved. Trimming took 1 base from V and 4 from J, leaving 5 bases between them. CDR1 is MNHEY, CDR2 SMNVEV, per germline (reference sequence). This CDR3 contains 13 residues. CDR3 sequence (DNA): TGTGCCAGCAGTTTATTTCCGGGAAACACCATATATTTT. Its protein product is CASSLFPGNTIYF.

This chain joins TRBV19 and TRBJ1-1; no clear D gene. The germline V gene has CDR1 LNHDA and CDR2 SQIVND (reference sequence). Trimming cost V 3 bases and J 0 bases, with 11 bases left between them. The CDR3 contains 15 residues. CDR3 in DNA: TGTGCCAGTAGTATCGGGCAGGCAATGAACACTGAAGCTTTCTTT. It is translated as CASSIGQAMNTEAFF.

The chain links TRBV7-8 to TRBJ2-1, with TRBD2 matching 10 bases. The CDR3 is made up of 15 amino acids. Trimming removed 3 bases from V and 2 bases from J; junction bases left unmatched: 1. Germline V gives CDR1 SGHVS, CDR2 FQNEAQ. The CDR3, as DNA: TGTGCCAGCAGCTTGGGGACTAGCGCCTACAATGAGCAGTTCTTC. This sequence encodes CASSLGTSAYNEQFF.

J is TRBJ2-7 and V is TRBV4-3; perhaps TRBD2 as D (6 bases). Germline CDR1 LGHNA, CDR2 YSLEER. This CDR3 spans 16 amino acids. Between the trimmed V and J ends, which lost 0 bases and 2 bases, there was a span of 14 bases. CDR3 nucleotides: TGCGCCAGCAGCCAAGAGACCGCGGGAAGGCCCTACGAGCAGTACTTC. It is translated as CASSQETAGRPYEQYF.

The gene calls are TRBV7-6 and TRBJ1-1; TRBD1 agrees at 11 bases. Germline V gives CDR1 SGHVS, CDR2 FNYEAQ. J gave up 8 bases and V 5 bases, and 31 bases lay outside the gene matches. The CDR3 is 22 amino acids. The chain's CDR3 is CASSRPQGGTGGIFKRVWEAFF. CDR3 DNA: TGTGCCAGCAGCCGCCCCCAGGGGGGGACAGGGGGAATCTTCAAGAGGGTCTGGGAAGCTTTCTTT.

The V gene is TRBV4-1, the J gene TRBJ2-7, with D uncertain. The V and J ends lost 3 bases and 3 bases respectively, with 9 bases between them. The CDR3 is made up of 13 amino acids. CDR1 is MGHRA and CDR2 is YSYEKL in the germline V gene. The CDR3 DNA sequence: TGCGCCAGCAGCCAGCAGCCCCGCTACGAGCAGTACTTC. Protein product: CASSQQPRYEQYF.

This clone was detected only once. The chain uses TRBV6-5 and TRBJ1-2; possibly TRBD1 for D (6 bases). V lost 3 bases, J lost 5 bases, and 13 bases lay in between. The germline gives CDR1 MNHEY, CDR2 SVGAGI. The CDR3 runs to 14 residues. CDR3 coding DNA: TGTGCCAGCAGTTATACACAGGGCTCATATGGCTACACCTTC. Translated, it gives CASSYTQGSYGYTF.

This clone was counted a few times. This CDR3 reads CASSLDRYEQYF. DNA for the CDR3: TGTGCCAGCAGCTTAGATAGGTACGAGCAGTACTTC. The rearrangement joins TRBV11-2 to TRBJ2-7; no definite D call. Germline loops: CDR1 SGHAT, CDR2 FQNNGV. The CDR3 is 12 residues long. V was clipped by 0 bases and J by 4 bases, with 4 bases between them.

The chain carries TRBV7-6 and TRBJ1-1; D uncertain. Germline V gene lookup returns CDR1 SGHVS and CDR2 FNYEAQ. The CDR3 is 17 amino acids. Trimming pared 1 base from V and 2 bases from J, leaving 17 bases between. The CDR3 DNA is TGTGCCAGCAGCTTAGTCCGCAGTAGTAAGGGCAACACTGAAGCTTTCTTT. It yields the protein CASSLVRSSKGNTEAFF.

V is TRBV30 and J is TRBJ1-5, with D hard to call. From germline, CDR1 is GTSNPN and CDR2 SVGIG (reference sequence). The CDR3 contains 13 residues. V was cut by 0 bases and J by 6 bases, with 9 bases left in between. CDR3 sequence: CAWSVGPGQPQHF. The CDR3 region has the DNA TGTGCCTGGAGTGTAGGGCCCGGTCAGCCCCAGCATTTT.

This clone was observed a single time. The V gene is TRBV5-4, the J gene TRBJ2-2, with 7 bases fitting TRBD2. V was clipped by 3 bases and J by 0 bases; unmatched bases: 8. Per germline, CDR1 SGHNT and CDR2 YYREEE (reference sequence). The CDR3 extends over 17 amino acids. Here the CDR3 DNA reads TGTGCCAGCAGCTGGGGGGGAACGGGGACGAACACCGGGGAGCTGTTTTTT. It specifies CASSWGGTGTNTGELFF. The full variable domain, in which reference TRBV5-4 and TRBJ2-2 provide the parts outside the CDR3, is ETGVTQSPTHLIKTRGQQVTLRCSSQSGHNTVSWYQQALGQGPQFIFQYYREEENGRGNFPPRFSGLQFPNYSSELNVNALELDDSALYLCASSWGGTGTNTGELFFGEGSRLTVL.

The chain joins TRBV18 to TRBJ2-2, with 7 bases aligning to TRBD2. The CDR3 is 17 residues long. The trim removed 4 bases at V and 0 bases at J, leaving 8 bases unmatched. Per germline, CDR1 KGHSH and CDR2 LQKENI. The CDR3 is CASSHGPGLPNTGELFF. CDR3 sequence (DNA): TGTGCCAGCTCACATGGACCGGGACTACCGAACACCGGGGAGCTGTTTTTT.

In its sample, this clone was seen once. V is TRBV4-2 and J is TRBJ2-1, with D possibly being TRBD2 (6 bases). Germline CDR1 reads LGHNA; CDR2 reads YNFKEQ. The CDR3 is made up of 19 amino acids. Trimming removed 1 base from V and 4 bases from J, with 23 bases in between. The DNA for the CDR3 is TGTGCCAGCAGCCAAGTTTCAATCGGGAGTGTCTCCTATTACAATGAGCAGTTCTTC. This codes for CASSQVSIGSVSYYNEQFF.

This chain connects TRBV7-8 to TRBJ2-5; D gene unclear. Germline V gene lookup returns CDR1 SGHVS and CDR2 FQNEAQ. Trimming took off 0 bases at V and 1 base at J, with 0 bases between the two ends. There are 12 residues in the CDR3. The CDR3 reads CASSLAQETQYF. Here the CDR3 DNA reads TGTGCCAGCAGCTTAGCCCAAGAGACCCAGTACTTC. Full variable domain (missing parts from reference TRBV7-8 and TRBJ2-5): GAGVSQSPRYKVAKRGQDVALRCDPISGHVSLFWYQQALGQGPEFLTYFQNEAQLDKSGLPSDRFFAERPEGSVSTLKIQRTQQEDSAVYLCASSLAQETQYFGPGTRLLVL.

This clone is medium-sized by share. V is TRBV9 and J is TRBJ2-7, with D possibly matching TRBD1 (6 bases). The ends were cut back, 4 bases at V and 2 bases at J, with 16 bases in the middle. Looked up from germline, CDR1 is SGDLS and CDR2 is YYNGEE. This CDR3 contains 15 residues. CDR3 sequence (DNA): TGTGCCAGCAGCTACACAGCAGGGGTCACCTACGAGCAGTACTTC. This gives the protein CASSYTAGVTYEQYF.

The chain has TRBV6-5 and TRBJ1-5; TRBD1 might be the D (6 bases). Between the trimmed V and J ends, which lost 6 bases and 1 base, there was a span of 13 bases. This CDR3 contains 15 residues. Germline V CDR1 and CDR2: MNHEY, SVGAGI. CDR3 in amino acids: CASSRQAGSNQPQHF. CDR3 in DNA: TGTGCCAGCAGCAGACAGGCCGGGAGCAATCAGCCCCAGCATTTT.

The V gene is TRBV7-6, the J gene TRBJ2-7, with a weak D call TRBD1 (5 bases). Germline CDR1 SGHVS, CDR2 FNYEAQ. Trimming removed 1 base at V and 3 bases at J, with 10 bases between. The CDR3 contains 14 residues. For the CDR3, the DNA is TGTGCCAGCAGCTTAGGGCCAGGGCTCTACGAGCAGTACGTC. Translating gives CASSLGPGLYEQYV.

V and J are TRBV6-4 and TRBJ1-1, with 8 bases identical to TRBD1. The CDR3 is 14 amino acids. V lost 7 bases, J lost 4 bases, and 8 bases stayed unmatched. Germline V gives CDR1 MRHNA, CDR2 SNTAGT. CDR3 in DNA: TGTGCCAGCATCCCGGGACAGGTAACCACTGAAGCTTTCTTT. It encodes CASIPGQVTTEAFF.

The chain has TRBV5-1 and TRBJ2-5; 7 positions agree with TRBD2. This CDR3 spans 16 amino acids. CDR1 and CDR2 from the germline V gene are SGHRS and YFSETQ. After removal of 4 bases from V and 4 bases from J, the junction contained 13 bases not matched to a gene. The CDR3 reads CASSVKPGLRTETQYF. The DNA of the CDR3 is TGCGCCAGCAGCGTAAAACCGGGACTACGCACAGAGACCCAGTACTTC.

The CDR3 reads CASSHLDSNPNTGELFF. Written as DNA, the CDR3 is TGTGCCAGCAGTCACCTCGACAGCAATCCGAACACCGGGGAGCTGTTTTTT. The chain combines TRBV2 with TRBJ2-2; tentative D call: TRBD1 (5 bases). The CDR3 has 17 amino acids. Germline CDR1 SNHLY, CDR2 FYNNEI. The germline V and J ends were trimmed by 5 bases and 0 bases, with 16 bases remaining between them. Drawing the rest from reference TRBV2 and TRBJ2-2, the complete variable domain is EPEVTQTPSHQVTQMGQEVILRCVPISNHLYFYWYRQILGQKVEFLVSFYNNEISEKSEIFDDQFSVERPDGSNFTLKIRSTKLEDSAMYFCASSHLDSNPNTGELFFGEGSRLTVL.

The chain joins TRBV27 to TRBJ2-5; D perhaps matches TRBD1 (6 bases). Per germline, CDR1 MNHEY and CDR2 SMNVEV (reference sequence). Trimming removed 5 bases from V and 4 bases from J, with 20 bases in between. CDR3 length equals 16 residues. CDR3 residues: CASSQSPRGTGETQYF. For the CDR3, the DNA is TGTGCCAGCAGTCAATCCCCCAGGGGAACGGGAGAGACCCAGTACTTC.

The chain couples TRBV15 to TRBJ1-5; a possible D gene is TRBD1 (5 bases). The V end was cut by 3 bases, the J end by 2 bases, with 11 bases between. Germline loops: CDR1 LNHNV, CDR2 YYDKDF (reference sequence). The CDR3 is 15 amino acids. Written as DNA, the CDR3 is TGTGCCACCAGCAGGAGGGGTGGCGGCAATCAGCCCCAGCATTTT. It is translated as CATSRRGGGNQPQHF.

The chain has TRBV6-1 and TRBJ2-2; 10 nucleotides agree with TRBD1. V gave up 4 bases and J gave up 6 bases; unmatched junction bases: 20. The CDR3 contains 20 residues. Per germline, CDR1 MNHNS and CDR2 SASEGT. CDR3 sequence (DNA): TGTGCCAGCAGTGCCACCGCGGGGGGACAGGGGTTCGGGCGCGCCGGGGAGCTGTTTTTT. This encodes CASSATAGGQGFGRAGELFF.

This clone was counted between two and nine times. The chain carries TRBV30 and TRBJ2-1; a possible D gene is TRBD2 (7 bases). V was pared by 8 bases and J by 5 bases, with 16 bases between. Germline-derived CDR1 and CDR2 are GTSNPN and SVGIG (reference sequence). The CDR3 covers 13 residues. The DNA of the CDR3 is TGTGCCGGCTTTGCGGGGGCCGACAATGAGCAGTTCTTC. Translation gives CAGFAGADNEQFF.